The clone carrying this T cell receptor (beta chain) was recorded at least ten times. Its target is unknown. Germline V gives CDR1 SGHDN, CDR2 FVKESK. CDR3 length equals 16 residues. Deletions cut 0 bases from V and 1 base from J, with 9 bases between. TCRdb reprocessed the 5' RACE reads via MiXCR and lists one record per CDR3 protein. The sample records hundreds of thousands of distinct CDR3 sequences, 8.5% to 9% being singletons. This sample is drawn from a study of identical twins. Study results and caveats: Out-of-frame alpha sequences common to twins exhibited a surplus of low generation probability.

These data were also filed under a second study, of yellow fever vaccine responses in identical twins.

Sequencing was carried out using PBMCs. The sequence was obtained from a young woman in good health. This chain uses TRBV14 with TRBJ2-2, with a possible D match to TRBD2 (5 bases). CDR3 amino acids: CASSQEGDGNTGELFF. CDR3 nucleotides: TGTGCCAGCAGCCAAGAGGGAGACGGGAACACCGGGGAGCTGTTTTTT.